The T cell receptor (beta chain) described here comes from a study of blood T cell repertoires in COVID-19. Study information: Some COVID-19 samples were acute and others convalescent; all came from the United States, Italy and Spain. The cDNA or gDNA used as material had been derived from T cells, B-cell-depleted T cells, or PBMCs.

The CDR3 has 16 amino acids. CDR1 is SGHKS and CDR2 is YYEKEE in the germline V gene (reference sequence). V shed 4 bases, J shed 3 bases, and the junction held 10 bases outside the gene matches. Patients at the Seattle site were enrolled during active infection and followed longitudinally. Some clones are missing from TCRdb's copy, which holds only in-frame ones; the method was immunoSEQ multiplex PCR. The repertoire holds a few hundred thousand clones, with 75% to 85% as singletons. This rearrangement joins TRBV5-5 to TRBJ2-1; 7 nucleotides agree with TRBD1. Sequencing was carried out using peripheral blood. This TCR derives from a woman aged 30 to 39 with COVID-19, enrolled during active disease. CDR3 nucleotide sequence: TGTGCCAGCAGCCCACAGGGGACACACCTCTACAATGAGCAGTTCTTC. This translates into CASSPQGTHLYNEQFF.